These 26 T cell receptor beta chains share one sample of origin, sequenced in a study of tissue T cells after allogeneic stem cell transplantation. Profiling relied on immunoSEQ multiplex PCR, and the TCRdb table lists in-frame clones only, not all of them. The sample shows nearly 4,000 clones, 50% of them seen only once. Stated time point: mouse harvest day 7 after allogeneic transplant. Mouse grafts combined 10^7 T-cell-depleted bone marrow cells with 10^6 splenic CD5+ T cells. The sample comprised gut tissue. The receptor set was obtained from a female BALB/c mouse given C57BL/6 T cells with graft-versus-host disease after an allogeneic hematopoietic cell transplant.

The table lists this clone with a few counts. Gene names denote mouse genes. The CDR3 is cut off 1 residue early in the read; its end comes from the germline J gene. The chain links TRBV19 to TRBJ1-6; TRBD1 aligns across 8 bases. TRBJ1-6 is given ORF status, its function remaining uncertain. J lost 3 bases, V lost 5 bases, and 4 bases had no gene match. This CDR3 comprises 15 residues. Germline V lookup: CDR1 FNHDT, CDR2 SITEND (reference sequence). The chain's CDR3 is CASSPGQGYNSPLYF. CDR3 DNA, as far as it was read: TGTGCCAGCAGCCCCGGACAGGGCTATAATTCGCCCCTCTAC.

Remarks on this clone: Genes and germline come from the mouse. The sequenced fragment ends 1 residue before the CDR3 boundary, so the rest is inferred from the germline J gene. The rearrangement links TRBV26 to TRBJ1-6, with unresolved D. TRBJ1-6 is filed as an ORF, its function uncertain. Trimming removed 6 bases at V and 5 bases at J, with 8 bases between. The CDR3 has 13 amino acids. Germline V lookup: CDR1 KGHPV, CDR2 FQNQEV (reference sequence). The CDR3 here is CASRRQNNSPLYF. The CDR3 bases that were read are TGTGCCAGCAGGAGACAAAATAATTCGCCCCTCTAC.

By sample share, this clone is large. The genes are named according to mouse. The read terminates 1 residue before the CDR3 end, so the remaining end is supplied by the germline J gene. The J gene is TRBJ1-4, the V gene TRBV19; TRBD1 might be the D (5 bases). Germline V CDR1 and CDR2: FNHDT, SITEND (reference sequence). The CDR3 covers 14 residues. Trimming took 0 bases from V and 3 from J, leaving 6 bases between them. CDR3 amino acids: CASSIGGANERLFF. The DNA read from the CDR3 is TGTGCCAGCAGTATAGGGGGGGCCAACGAAAGATTATTT.

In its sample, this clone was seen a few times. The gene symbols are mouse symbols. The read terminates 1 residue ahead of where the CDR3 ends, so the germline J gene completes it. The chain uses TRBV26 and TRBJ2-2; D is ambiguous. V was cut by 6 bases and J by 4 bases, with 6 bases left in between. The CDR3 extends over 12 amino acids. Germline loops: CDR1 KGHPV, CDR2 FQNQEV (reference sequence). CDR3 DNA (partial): TGTGCCAGCAGCCGGTCCACCGGGCAGCTCTAC. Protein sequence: CASSRSTGQLY. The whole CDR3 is CASSRSTGQLYF.

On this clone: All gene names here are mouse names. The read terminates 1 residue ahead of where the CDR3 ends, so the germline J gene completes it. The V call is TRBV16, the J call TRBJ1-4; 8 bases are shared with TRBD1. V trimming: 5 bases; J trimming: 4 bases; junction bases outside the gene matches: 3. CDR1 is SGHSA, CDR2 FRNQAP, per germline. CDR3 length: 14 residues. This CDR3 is CASSTQGGNERLFF. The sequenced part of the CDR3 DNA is TGTGCAAGCAGCACACAGGGGGGCAACGAAAGATTATTT.

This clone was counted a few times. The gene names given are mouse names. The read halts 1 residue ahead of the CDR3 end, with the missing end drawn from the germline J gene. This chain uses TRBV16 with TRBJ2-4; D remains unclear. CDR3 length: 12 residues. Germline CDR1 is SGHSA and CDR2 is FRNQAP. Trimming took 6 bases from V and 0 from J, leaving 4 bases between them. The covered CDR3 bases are TGTGCAAGCAGTTTTAGTCAAAACACCTTGTAC. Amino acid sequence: CASSFSQNTLY. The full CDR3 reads CASSFSQNTLYF.

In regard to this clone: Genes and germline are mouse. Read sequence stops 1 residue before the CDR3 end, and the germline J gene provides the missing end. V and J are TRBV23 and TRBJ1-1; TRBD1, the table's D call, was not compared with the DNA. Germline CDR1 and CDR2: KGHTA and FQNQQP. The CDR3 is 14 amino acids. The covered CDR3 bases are TGCTCCAGCAGTCGGGGACAAGCAAACACAGAAGTCTTC. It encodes CSSSRGQANTEVF. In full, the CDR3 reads CSSSRGQANTEVFF.

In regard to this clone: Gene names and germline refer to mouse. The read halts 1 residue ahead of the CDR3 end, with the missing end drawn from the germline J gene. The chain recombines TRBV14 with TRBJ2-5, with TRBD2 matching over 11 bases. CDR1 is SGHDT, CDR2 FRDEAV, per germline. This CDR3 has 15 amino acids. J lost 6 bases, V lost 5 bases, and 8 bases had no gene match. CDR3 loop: CASSLTGGAWDTQYF. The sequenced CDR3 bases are TGTGCCAGCAGCCTTACTGGGGGGGCTTGGGACACCCAGTAC.

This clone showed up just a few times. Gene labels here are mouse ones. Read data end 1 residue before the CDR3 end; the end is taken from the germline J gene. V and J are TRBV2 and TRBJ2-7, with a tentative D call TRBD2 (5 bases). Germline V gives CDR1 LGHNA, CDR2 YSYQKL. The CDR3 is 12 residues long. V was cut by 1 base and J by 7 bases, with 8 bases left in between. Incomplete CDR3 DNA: TGTGCCAGCAGCCAAGCTGGGTGGGAACAGTAC. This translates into CASSQAGWEQY. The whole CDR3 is CASSQAGWEQYF.

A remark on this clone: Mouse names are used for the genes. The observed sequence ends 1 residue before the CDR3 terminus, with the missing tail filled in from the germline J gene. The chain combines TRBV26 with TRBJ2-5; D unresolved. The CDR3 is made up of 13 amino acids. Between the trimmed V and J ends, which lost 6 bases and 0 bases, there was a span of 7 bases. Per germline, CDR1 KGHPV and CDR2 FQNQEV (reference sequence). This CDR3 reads CASRRRNQDTQYF. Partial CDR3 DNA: TGTGCCAGCAGGCGACGGAACCAAGACACCCAGTAC. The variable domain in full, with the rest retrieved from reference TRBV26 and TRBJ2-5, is NSKVIQTPRYLVKGQGQKAKMRCIPEKGHPVVFWYQQNKNNEFKFLINFQNQEVLQQIDMTEKRFSAECPSNSPCSLEIQSSEAGDSALYLCASRRRNQDTQYFGPGTRLLVL.

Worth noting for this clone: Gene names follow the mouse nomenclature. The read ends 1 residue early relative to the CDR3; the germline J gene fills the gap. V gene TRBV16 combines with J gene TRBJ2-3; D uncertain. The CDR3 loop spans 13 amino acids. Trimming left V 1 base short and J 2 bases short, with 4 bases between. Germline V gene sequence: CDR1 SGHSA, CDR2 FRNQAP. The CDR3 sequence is CASSLASAETLYF. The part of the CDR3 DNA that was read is TGTGCAAGCAGCTTAGCGTCTGCAGAAACGCTGTAT.

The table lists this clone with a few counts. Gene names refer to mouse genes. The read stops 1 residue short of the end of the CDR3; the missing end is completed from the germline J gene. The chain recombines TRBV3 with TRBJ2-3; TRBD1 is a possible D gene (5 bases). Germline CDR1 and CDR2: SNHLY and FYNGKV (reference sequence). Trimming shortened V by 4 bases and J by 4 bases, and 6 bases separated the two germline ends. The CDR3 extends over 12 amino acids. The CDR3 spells CASSSGTETLYF. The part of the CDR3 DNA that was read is TGTGCCAGCAGCTCAGGGACAGAAACGCTGTAT.

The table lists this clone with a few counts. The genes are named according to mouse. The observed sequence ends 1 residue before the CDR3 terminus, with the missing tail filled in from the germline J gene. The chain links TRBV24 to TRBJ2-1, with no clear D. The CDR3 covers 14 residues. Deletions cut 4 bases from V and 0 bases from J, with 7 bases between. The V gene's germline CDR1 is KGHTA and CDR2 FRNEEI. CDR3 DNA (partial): TGTGCCAGCAGTCGACATTTTAACTATGCTGAGCAGTTC. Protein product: CASSRHFNYAEQF. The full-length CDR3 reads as CASSRHFNYAEQFF.

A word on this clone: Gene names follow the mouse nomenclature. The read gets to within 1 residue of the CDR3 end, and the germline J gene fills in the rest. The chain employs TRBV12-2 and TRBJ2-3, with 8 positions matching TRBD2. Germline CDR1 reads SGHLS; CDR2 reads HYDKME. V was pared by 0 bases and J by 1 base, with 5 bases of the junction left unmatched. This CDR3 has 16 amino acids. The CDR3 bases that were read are TGTGCCAGCTCTCTCGATGGGGGGGTGGGTGCAGAAACGCTGTAT. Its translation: CASSLDGGVGAETLY. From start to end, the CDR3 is CASSLDGGVGAETLYF.

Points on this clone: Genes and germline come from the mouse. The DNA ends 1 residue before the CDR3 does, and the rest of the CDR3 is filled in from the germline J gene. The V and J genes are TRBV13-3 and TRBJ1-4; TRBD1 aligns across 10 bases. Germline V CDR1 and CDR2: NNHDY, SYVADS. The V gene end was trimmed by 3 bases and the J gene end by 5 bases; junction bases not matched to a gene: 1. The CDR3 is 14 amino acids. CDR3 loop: CASSAGQGNERLFF. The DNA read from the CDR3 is TGTGCCAGCAGTGCGGGACAGGGGAACGAAAGATTATTT. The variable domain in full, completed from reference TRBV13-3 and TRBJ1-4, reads EAAVTQSPRSKVAVTGGKVTLSCHQTNNHDYMYWYRQDTGHGLRLIHYSYVADSTEKGDIPDGYKASRPSQENFSLILELASLSQTAVYFCASSAGQGNERLFFGHGTKLSVL.

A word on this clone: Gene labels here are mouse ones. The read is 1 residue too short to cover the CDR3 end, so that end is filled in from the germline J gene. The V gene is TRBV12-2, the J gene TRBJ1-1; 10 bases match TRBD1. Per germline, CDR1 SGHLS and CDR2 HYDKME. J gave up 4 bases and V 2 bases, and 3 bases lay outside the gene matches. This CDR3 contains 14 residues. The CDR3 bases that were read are TGTGCCAGCTCTCAGGGACAGGGGAGCACAGAAGTCTTC. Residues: CASSQGQGSTEVF. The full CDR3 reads CASSQGQGSTEVFF.

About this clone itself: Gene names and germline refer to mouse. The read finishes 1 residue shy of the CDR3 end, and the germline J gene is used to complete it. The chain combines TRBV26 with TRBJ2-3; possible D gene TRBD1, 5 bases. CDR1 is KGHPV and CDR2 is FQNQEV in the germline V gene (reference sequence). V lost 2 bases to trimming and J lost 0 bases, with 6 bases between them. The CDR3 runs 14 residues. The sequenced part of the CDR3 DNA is TGTGCCAGCAGTCTGAGGGGTAGTGCAGAAACGCTGTAT. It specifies CASSLRGSAETLY. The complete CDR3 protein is CASSLRGSAETLYF.

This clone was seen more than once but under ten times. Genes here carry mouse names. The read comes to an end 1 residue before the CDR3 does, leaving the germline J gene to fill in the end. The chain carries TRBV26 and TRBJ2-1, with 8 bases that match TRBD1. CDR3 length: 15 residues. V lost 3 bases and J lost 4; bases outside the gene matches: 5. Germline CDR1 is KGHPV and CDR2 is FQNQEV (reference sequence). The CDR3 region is CASSLRQGRYAEQFF. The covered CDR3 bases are TGTGCCAGCAGTCTCCGACAGGGGAGATATGCTGAGCAGTTC.

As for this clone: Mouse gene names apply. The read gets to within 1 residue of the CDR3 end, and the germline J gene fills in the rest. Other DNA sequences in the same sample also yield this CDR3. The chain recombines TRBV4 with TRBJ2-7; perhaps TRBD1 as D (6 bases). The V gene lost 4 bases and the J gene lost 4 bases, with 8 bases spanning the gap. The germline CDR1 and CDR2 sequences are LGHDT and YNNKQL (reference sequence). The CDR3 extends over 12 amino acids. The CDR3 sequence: CASSLGQYEQYF. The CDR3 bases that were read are TGTGCCAGCAGCTTGGGACAATATGAACAGTAC.

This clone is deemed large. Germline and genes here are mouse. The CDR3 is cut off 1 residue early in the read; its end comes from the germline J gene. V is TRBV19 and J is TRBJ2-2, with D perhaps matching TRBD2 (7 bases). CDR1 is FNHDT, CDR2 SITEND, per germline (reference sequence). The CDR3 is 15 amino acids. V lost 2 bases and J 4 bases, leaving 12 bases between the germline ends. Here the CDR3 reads CASSMRGARTGQLYF. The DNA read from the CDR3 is TGTGCCAGCAGTATGCGGGGGGCTCGCACCGGGCAGCTCTAC.

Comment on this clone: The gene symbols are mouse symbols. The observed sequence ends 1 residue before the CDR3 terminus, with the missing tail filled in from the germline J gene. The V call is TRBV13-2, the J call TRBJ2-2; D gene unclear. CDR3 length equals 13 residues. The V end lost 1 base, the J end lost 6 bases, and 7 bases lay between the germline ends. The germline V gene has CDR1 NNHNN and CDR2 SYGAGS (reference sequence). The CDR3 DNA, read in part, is TGTGCCAGCGGTGATCCCCGGGCCGGGCAGCTCTAC. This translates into CASGDPRAGQLY. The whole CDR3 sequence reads CASGDPRAGQLYF.

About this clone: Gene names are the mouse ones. The CDR3 bases that were read are TGTGCCAGCAGTCGGGACACCACAGAAGTCTTC. Encoded protein: CASSRDTTEVF. The whole CDR3 protein is CASSRDTTEVFF. The V and J genes are TRBV26 and TRBJ1-1; a possible D gene is TRBD1 (6 bases). The read terminates 1 residue before the CDR3 end, so the remaining end is supplied by the germline J gene. Germline CDR1 KGHPV, CDR2 FQNQEV (reference sequence). CDR3 length: 12 amino acids. V shed 4 bases and J shed 4 bases, with 7 bases lying between them.

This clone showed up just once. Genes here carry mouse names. CDR3 DNA, as far as it was read: TGTGCCAGCAGCACCCGGGACTGGGGCAACCAAGACACCCAGTAC. Translating it yields CASSTRDWGNQDTQY. The whole CDR3 sequence reads CASSTRDWGNQDTQYF. The chain couples TRBV4 to TRBJ2-5; the match to TRBD2 covers 10 bases. Sequencing ends 1 residue short of the CDR3 end; the germline J gene provides the rest. Germline CDR1 LGHDT, CDR2 YNNKQL (reference sequence). V lost 5 bases and J lost 0; bases outside the gene matches: 5. This CDR3 spans 16 amino acids. The full variable domain, completed using reference TRBV4 and TRBJ2-5, is ETAVFQTPNYHVTQVGNEVSFNCKQTLGHDTMYWYKQDSKKLLKIMFSYNNKQLIVNETVPRRFSPQSSDKAHLNLRIKSVEPEDSAVYLCASSTRDWGNQDTQYFGPGTRLLVL.

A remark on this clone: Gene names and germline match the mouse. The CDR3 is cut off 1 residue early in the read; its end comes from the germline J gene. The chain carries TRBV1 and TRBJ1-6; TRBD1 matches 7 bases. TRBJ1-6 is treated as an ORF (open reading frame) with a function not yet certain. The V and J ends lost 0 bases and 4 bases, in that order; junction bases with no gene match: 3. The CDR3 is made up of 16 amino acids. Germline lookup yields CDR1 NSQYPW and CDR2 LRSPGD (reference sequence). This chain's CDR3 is CTCSAENRGYNSPLYF. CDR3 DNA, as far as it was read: TGCACCTGCAGTGCAGAGAACAGGGGTTATAATTCGCCCCTCTAC.

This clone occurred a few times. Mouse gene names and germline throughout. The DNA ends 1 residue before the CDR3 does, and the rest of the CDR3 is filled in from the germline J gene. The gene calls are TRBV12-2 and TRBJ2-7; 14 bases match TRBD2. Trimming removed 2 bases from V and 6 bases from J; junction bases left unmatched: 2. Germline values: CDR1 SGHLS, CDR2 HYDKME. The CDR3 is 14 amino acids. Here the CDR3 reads CASSPGLGGREQYF. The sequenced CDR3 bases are TGTGCCAGCTCTCCGGGACTGGGGGGGCGTGAACAGTAC.

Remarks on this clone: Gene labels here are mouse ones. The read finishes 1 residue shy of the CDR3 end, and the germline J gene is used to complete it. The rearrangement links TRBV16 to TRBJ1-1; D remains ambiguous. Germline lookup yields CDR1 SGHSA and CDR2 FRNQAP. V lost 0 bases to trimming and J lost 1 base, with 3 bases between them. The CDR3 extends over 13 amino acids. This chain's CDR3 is CASSLDINTEVFF. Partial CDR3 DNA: TGTGCAAGCAGCTTAGACATAAACACAGAAGTCTTC.